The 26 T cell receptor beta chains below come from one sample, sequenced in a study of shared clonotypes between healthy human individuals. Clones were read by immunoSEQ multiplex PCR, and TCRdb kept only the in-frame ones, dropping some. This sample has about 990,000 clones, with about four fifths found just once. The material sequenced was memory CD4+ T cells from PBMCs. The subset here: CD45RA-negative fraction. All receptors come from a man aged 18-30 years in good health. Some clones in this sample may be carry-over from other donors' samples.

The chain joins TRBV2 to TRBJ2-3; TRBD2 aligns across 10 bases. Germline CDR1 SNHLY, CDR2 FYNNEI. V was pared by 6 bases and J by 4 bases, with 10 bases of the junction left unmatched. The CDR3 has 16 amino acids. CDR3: CASRRGGLASSDTQYF. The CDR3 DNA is TGTGCCAGCAGGAGGGGGGGACTAGCGAGCTCAGATACGCAGTATTTT.

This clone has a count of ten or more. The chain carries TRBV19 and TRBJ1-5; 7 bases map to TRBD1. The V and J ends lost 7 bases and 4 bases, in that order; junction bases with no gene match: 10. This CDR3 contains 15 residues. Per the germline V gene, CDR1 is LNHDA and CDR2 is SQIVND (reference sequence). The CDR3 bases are TGTGCCAGTACCCAGGGGGGGCCGAGAAATCAGCCCCAGCATTTT. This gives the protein CASTQGGPRNQPQHF.

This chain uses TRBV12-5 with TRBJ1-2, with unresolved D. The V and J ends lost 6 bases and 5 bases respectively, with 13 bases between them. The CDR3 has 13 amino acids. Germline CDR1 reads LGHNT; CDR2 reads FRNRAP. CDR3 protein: CASGVGIGYGYTF. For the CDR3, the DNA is TGTGCTAGTGGGGTAGGGATTGGTTATGGCTACACCTTC.

The CDR3 DNA sequence: TGTGCCAGCAGTTATTCGGATGGCTACACCTTC. Its protein product is CASSYSDGYTF. This sequence joins TRBV6-6 and TRBJ1-2; D is unclear. This CDR3 has 11 amino acids. The V end lost 3 bases, the J end lost 6 bases, and 5 bases lay between the germline ends. Germline CDR1 reads MNHNY; CDR2 reads SVGAGI (reference sequence).

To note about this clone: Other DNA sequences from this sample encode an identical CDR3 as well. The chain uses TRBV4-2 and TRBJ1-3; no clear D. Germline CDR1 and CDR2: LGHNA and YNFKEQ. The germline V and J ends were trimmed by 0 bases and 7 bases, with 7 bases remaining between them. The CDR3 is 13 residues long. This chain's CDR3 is CASSQEVRNTIYF. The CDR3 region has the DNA TGTGCCAGCAGCCAAGAAGTAAGGAACACCATATATTTT.

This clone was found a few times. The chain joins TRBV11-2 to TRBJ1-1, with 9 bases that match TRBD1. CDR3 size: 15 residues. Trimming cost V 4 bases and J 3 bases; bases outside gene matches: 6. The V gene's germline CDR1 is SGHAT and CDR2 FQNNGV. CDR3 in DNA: TGTGCCAGCAGCTCCTACAGGGGGCATGACACTGAAGCTTTCTTT. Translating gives CASSSYRGHDTEAFF.

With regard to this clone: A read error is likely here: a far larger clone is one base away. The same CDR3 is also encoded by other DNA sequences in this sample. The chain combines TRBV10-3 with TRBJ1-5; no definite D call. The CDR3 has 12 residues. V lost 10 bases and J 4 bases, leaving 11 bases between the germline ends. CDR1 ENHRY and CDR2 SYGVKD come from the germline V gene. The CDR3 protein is CATGVLNQPQHF. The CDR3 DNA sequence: TGTGCCACCGGGGTTTTAAATCAGCCCCAGCATTTT.

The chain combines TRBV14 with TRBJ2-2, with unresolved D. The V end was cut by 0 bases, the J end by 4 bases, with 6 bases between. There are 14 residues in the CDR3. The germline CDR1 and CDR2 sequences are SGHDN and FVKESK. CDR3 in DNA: TGTGCCAGCAGCCAAGAGGTGCTCACCGGGGAGCTGTTTTTT. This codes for CASSQEVLTGELFF.

The CDR3 region has the DNA TGCGCCAGCAGCCAAGAACGGAGTGCTAGCGGCCACAATGAGCAGTTCTTC. It yields the protein CASSQERSASGHNEQFF. The chain uses TRBV4-3 and TRBJ2-1; TRBD2 matches 7 bases. Germline CDR1 is LGHNA and CDR2 is YSLEER. The V and J ends lost 0 bases and 5 bases, in that order; junction bases with no gene match: 10. The CDR3 runs to 17 residues.

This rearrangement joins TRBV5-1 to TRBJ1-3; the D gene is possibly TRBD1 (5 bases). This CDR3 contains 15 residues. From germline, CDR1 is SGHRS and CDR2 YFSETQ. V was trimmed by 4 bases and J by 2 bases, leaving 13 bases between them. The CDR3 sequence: CASSPLGGTGNTIYF. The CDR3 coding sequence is TGCGCCAGCAGCCCTCTTGGGGGAACTGGAAACACCATATATTTT.

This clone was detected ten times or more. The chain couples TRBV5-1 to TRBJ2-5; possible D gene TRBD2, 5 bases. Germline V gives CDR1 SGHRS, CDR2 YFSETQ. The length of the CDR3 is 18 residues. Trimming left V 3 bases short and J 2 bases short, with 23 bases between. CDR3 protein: CASSYRASIAQPQETQYF. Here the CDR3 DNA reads TGCGCCAGCAGCTACCGGGCTTCCATAGCGCAGCCTCAAGAGACCCAGTACTTC.

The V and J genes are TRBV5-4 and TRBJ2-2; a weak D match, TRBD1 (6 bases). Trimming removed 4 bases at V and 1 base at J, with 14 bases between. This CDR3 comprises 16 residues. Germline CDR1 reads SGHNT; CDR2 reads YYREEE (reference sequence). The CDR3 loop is CASSLGGGLNTGELFF. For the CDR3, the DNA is TGTGCCAGCAGCCTGGGTGGGGGCTTGAACACCGGGGAGCTGTTTTTT.

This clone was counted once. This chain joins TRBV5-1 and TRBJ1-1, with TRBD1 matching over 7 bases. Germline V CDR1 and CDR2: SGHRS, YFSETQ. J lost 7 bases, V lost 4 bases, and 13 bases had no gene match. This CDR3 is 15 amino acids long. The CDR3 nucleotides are TGCGCCAGCAGCCCCGATATGGGTACAGGGGTTGAAGCTTTCTTT. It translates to CASSPDMGTGVEAFF. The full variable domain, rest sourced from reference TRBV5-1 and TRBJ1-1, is KAGVTQTPRYLIKTRGQQVTLSCSPISGHRSVSWYQQTPGQGLQFLFEYFSETQRNKGNFPGRFSGRQFSNSRSEMNVSTLELGDSALYLCASSPDMGTGVEAFFGQGTRLTVV.

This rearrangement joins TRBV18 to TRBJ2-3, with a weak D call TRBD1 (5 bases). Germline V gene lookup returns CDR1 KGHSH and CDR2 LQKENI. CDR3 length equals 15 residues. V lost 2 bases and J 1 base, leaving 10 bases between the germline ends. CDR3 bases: TGTGCCAGCTCACCAAGCAGGGTCGGCACAGATACGCAGTATTTT. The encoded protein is CASSPSRVGTDTQYF.

CDR3 sequence reads: CASSLLGTSDEQYF. As DNA, the CDR3 is TGTGCCAGCAGCTTACTAGGGACTAGCGATGAGCAGTACTTC. The chain uses TRBV7-3 and TRBJ2-7; 10 positions match TRBD2. The V gene end was trimmed by 2 bases and the J gene end by 7 bases; junction bases not matched to a gene: 5. The CDR3 sequence is 14 residues long. Germline CDR1 SGHTA, CDR2 FQGTGA.

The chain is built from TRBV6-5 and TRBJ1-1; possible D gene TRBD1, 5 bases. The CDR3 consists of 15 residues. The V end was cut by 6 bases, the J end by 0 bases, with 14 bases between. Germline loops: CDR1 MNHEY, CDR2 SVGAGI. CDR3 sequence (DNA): TGTGCCAGCAGCTTCGGGGGAGGGATGAACACTGAAGCTTTCTTT. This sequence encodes CASSFGGGMNTEAFF.

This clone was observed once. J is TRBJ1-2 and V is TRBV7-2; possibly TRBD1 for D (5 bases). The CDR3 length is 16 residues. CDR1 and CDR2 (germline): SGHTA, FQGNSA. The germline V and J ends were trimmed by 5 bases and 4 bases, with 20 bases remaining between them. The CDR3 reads CASSPSLGDPSYGYTF. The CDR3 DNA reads TGTGCCAGCAGCCCCTCCCTAGGGGACCCTAGCTATGGCTACACCTTC.

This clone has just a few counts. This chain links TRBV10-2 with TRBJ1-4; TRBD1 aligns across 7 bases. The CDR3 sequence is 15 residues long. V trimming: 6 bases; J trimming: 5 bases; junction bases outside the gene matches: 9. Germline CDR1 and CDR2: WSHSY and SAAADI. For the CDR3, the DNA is TGCGCCAGCAGAGAAACACAGGGGTCGAATGAAAAACTGTTTTTT. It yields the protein CASRETQGSNEKLFF.

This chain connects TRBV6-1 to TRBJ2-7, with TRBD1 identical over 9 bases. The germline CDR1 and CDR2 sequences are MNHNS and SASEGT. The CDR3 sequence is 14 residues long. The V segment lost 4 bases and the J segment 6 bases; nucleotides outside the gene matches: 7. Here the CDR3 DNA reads TGTGCCAGCAGTGGGGTACAGGGGGCTTTCGAGCAGTACTTC. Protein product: CASSGVQGAFEQYF.

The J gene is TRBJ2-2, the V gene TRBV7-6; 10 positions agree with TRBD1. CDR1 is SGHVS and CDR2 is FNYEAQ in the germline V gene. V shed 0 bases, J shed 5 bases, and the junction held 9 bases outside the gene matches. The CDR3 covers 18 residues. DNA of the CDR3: TGTGCCAGCAGCTTAGCGCTTTACAGGACAGGGGGGACCGGGGAGCTGTTTTTT. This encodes CASSLALYRTGGTGELFF.

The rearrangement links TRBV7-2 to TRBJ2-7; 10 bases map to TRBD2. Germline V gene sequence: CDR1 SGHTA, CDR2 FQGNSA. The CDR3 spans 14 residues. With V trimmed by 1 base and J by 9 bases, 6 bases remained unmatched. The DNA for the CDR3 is TGTGCCAGCAGCTTAGATCCTAGCGGGAGCAGGCAGTACTTC. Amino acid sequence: CASSLDPSGSRQYF. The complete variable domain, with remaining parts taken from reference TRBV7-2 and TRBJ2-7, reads GAGVSQSPSNKVTEKGKDVELRCDPISGHTALYWYRQSLGQGLEFLIYFQGNSAPDKSGLPSDRFSAERTGGSVSTLTIQRTQQEDSAVYLCASSLDPSGSRQYFGPGTRLTVT.

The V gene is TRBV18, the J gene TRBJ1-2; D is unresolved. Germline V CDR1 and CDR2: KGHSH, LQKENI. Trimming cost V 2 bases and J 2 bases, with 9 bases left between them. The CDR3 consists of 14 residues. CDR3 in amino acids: CASSPNQENYGYTF. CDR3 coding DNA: TGTGCCAGCTCACCAAATCAGGAGAACTATGGCTACACCTTC.

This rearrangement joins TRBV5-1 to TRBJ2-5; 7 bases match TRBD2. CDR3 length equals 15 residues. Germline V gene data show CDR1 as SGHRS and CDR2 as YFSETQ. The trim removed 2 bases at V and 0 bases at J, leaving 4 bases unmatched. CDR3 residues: CASSFTGGNQETQYF. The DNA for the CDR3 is TGCGCCAGCAGCTTTACGGGAGGTAACCAAGAGACCCAGTACTTC.

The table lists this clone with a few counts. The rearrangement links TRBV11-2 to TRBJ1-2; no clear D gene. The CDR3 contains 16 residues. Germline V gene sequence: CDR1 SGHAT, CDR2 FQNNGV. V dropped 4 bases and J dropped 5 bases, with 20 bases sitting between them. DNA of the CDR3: TGTGCCAGCAGCTCGGGCGGGCAAAGGGCGGGATATGGCTACACCTTC. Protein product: CASSSGGQRAGYGYTF.

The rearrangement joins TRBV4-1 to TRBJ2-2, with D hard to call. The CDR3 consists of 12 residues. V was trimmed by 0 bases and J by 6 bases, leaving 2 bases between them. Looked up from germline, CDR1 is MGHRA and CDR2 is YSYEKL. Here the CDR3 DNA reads TGCGCCAGCAGCCAAGATTCCGGGGAGCTGTTTTTT. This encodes CASSQDSGELFF.

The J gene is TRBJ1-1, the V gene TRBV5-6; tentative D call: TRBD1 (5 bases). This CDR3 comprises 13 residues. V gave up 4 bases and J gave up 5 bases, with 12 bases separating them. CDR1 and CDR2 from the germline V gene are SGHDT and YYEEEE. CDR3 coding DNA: TGTGCCAGCAGCCTAAGATGGGGGACTGAAGCTTTCTTT. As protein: CASSLRWGTEAFF.